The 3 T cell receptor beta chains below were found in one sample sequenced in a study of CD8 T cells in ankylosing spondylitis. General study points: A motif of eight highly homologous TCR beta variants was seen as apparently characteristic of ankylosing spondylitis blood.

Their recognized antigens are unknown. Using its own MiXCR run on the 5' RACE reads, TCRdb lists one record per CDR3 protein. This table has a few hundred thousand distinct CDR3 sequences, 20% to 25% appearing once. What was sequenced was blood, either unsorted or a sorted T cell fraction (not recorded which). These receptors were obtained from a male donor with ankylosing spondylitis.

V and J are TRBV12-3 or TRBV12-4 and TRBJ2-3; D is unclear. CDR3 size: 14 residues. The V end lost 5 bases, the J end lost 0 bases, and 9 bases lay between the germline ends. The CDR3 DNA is TGTGCCAGCAGTCCTATGGCTAGCACAGATACGCAGTATTTT. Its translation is CASSPMASTDTQYF.

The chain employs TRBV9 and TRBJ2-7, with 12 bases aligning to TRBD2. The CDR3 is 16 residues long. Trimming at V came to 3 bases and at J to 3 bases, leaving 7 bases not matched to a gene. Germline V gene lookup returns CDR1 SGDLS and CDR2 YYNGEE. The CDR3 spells CASSALAGGVGYEQYF. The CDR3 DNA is TGTGCCAGCAGCGCCCTAGCGGGAGGGGTGGGCTACGAGCAGTACTTC.

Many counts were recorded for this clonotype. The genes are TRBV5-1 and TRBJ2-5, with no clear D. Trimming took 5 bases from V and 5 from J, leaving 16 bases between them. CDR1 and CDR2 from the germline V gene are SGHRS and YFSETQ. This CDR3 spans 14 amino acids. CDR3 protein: CASRFEAVHETQYF. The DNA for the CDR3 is TGCGCCAGCAGATTCGAGGCAGTCCACGAGACCCAGTACTTC.